Listed here are 29 T cell receptor beta chains from one sample, sequenced in a study of blood T cell repertoires in COVID-19. Measured with immunoSEQ multiplex PCR; TCRdb has only the in-frame clones, and not every one. The sample holds over 200,000 clones, approximately 88% seen once. The material sequenced was PBMCs or T cells enriched from blood (not recorded which). The receptors were sampled from a man younger than 35 with acute COVID-19.

V usage is TRBV6-4 and J usage is TRBJ2-1; 8 bases align to TRBD1. In germline, CDR1 is MRHNA, CDR2 SNTAGT. Trimming took 2 bases from V and 6 from J; bases not matched to a gene: 6. The CDR3 runs 15 residues. The CDR3 loop reads CASSDRGQGGNEQFF. The CDR3 bases are TGTGCCAGCAGTGACCGAGGACAGGGCGGCAATGAGCAGTTCTTC.

The chain is built from TRBV13 and TRBJ1-6; a possible D gene is TRBD1 (6 bases). This CDR3 contains 16 residues. CDR1 is PRHDT and CDR2 is FYEKMQ in the germline V gene (reference sequence). V shed 4 bases and J shed 0 bases, with 10 bases lying between them. The CDR3 bases are TGTGCCAGCAGCTCGACAGGAAGCTCCTATAATTCACCCCTCCACTTT. It codes for CASSSTGSSYNSPLHF.

The V call is TRBV13, the J call TRBJ2-7, with 14 nucleotides matching TRBD2. Germline V lookup: CDR1 PRHDT, CDR2 FYEKMQ (reference sequence). The CDR3 has 17 residues. V lost 4 bases, J lost 6 bases, and 11 bases stayed unmatched. This chain's CDR3 is CASSYIPGLAGVGEQYF. The CDR3 DNA reads TGTGCCAGCAGCTACATCCCGGGACTAGCGGGAGTAGGCGAGCAGTACTTC.

In this sample, this clone turned up a few times. The CDR3: CATSEADYQPQHF. CDR3 nucleotide sequence: TGTGCCACCAGTGAGGCAGACTATCAGCCCCAGCATTTT. V and J are TRBV24-1 and TRBJ1-5, with D unclear. Trimming shortened V by 4 bases and J by 5 bases, and 8 bases separated the two germline ends. From germline, CDR1 is KGHDR and CDR2 SFDVKD. This CDR3 is 13 amino acids long.

V usage is TRBV27 and J usage is TRBJ2-7; TRBD1 matches 7 bases. With 4 bases clipped from V and 6 bases from J, the junction kept 6 bases outside the gene matches. There are 13 residues in the CDR3. In germline, CDR1 is MNHEY, CDR2 SMNVEV (reference sequence). The CDR3 region has the DNA TGTGCCAGCAGTTCACGGACAGGCCCCGAGCAGTACTTC. It is translated as CASSSRTGPEQYF.

The CDR3 protein is CATSRVGPNQPQHF. As DNA, the CDR3 is TGTGCCACCAGCAGAGTGGGCCCCAATCAGCCCCAGCATTTT. The V gene is TRBV15, the J gene TRBJ1-5, with no clear D. CDR3 length: 14 amino acids. V was pared by 1 base and J by 3 bases, with 7 bases between. Per germline, CDR1 LNHNV and CDR2 YYDKDF (reference sequence).

The chain has TRBV7-9 and TRBJ2-1, with a weak D call TRBD2 (5 bases). The ends were cut back, 7 bases at V and 0 bases at J, with 10 bases in the middle. Germline CDR1 is SEHNR and CDR2 is FQNEAQ (reference sequence). The CDR3 spans 14 residues. The CDR3 reads CASIRTGSYNEQFF. In DNA form, the CDR3 reads TGTGCCAGCATTAGGACTGGCTCCTACAATGAGCAGTTCTTC.

This clone appeared a single time. V and J are TRBV7-9 and TRBJ2-3, with 11 bases aligning to TRBD2. Germline CDR1 reads SEHNR; CDR2 reads FQNEAQ (reference sequence). The V gene end was trimmed by 5 bases and the J gene end by 1 base; junction bases not matched to a gene: 2. The CDR3 spans 15 residues. CDR3 nucleotides: TGTGCCAGCAGCCAACTAGCGGGAGGCACAGATACGCAGTATTTT. Encoded protein: CASSQLAGGTDTQYF. The full variable domain, its missing parts supplied by reference TRBV7-9 and TRBJ2-3, is DTGVSQNPRHKITKRGQNVTFRCDPISEHNRLYWYRQTLGQGPEFLTYFQNEAQLEKSRLLSDRFSAERPKGSFSTLEIQRTEQGDSAMYLCASSQLAGGTDTQYFGPGTRLTVL.

This chain links TRBV30 with TRBJ1-3; the D gene is possibly TRBD1 (6 bases). Trimming took 8 bases from V and 1 from J, leaving 18 bases between them. The CDR3 loop spans 15 amino acids. CDR1 and CDR2 from the germline V gene are GTSNPN and SVGIG (reference sequence). The chain's CDR3 is CAGNYRVLSGNTIYF. The CDR3, as DNA: TGTGCCGGAAACTACAGGGTCCTATCTGGAAACACCATATATTTT.

The V gene is TRBV19, the J gene TRBJ1-2; the match to TRBD1 covers 8 bases. Germline values: CDR1 LNHDA, CDR2 SQIVND (reference sequence). V lost 4 bases and J lost 7; bases outside the gene matches: 5. CDR3 length equals 13 residues. CDR3 sequence (DNA): TGTGCCAGTAGTAGGGTGACAGGGGCTGGCTACACCTTC. It codes for CASSRVTGAGYTF. Filled out from reference TRBV19 and TRBJ1-2, the complete variable domain reads DGGITQSPKYLFRKEGQNVTLSCEQNLNHDAMYWYRQDPGQGLRLIYYSQIVNDFQKGDIAEGYSVSREKKESFPLTVTSAQKNPTAFYLCASSRVTGAGYTFGSGTRLTVV.

The V and J genes are TRBV7-6 and TRBJ1-3; 7 nucleotides match TRBD1. Germline V gene data show CDR1 as SGHVS and CDR2 as FNYEAQ. V dropped 0 bases and J dropped 3; count of bases not matched to a gene: 8. The length of the CDR3 is 17 residues. CDR3 region: CASSLARTGPVGNTIYF. CDR3 nucleotides: TGTGCCAGCAGCTTAGCCCGGACAGGCCCTGTTGGAAACACCATATATTTT. Based on the CDR3 plus reference TRBV7-6 and TRBJ1-3, the full variable domain is GAGVSQSPRYKVTKRGQDVALRCDPISGHVSLYWYRQALGQGPEFLTYFNYEAQQDKSGLPNDRFSAERPEGSISTLTIQRTEQRDSAMYRCASSLARTGPVGNTIYFGEGSWLTVV.

This chain links TRBV9 with TRBJ2-1; D remains unclear. Looked up from germline, CDR1 is SGDLS and CDR2 is YYNGEE. The V and J ends lost 4 bases and 4 bases respectively, with 18 bases between them. The CDR3 length is 16 residues. CDR3 sequence reads: CASSPPSSEQYNEQFF. The CDR3 DNA reads as TGTGCCAGCAGCCCCCCAAGCTCTGAGCAATACAATGAGCAGTTCTTC. Full variable domain (remainder filled in from reference TRBV9 and TRBJ2-1): DSGVTQTPKHLITATGQRVTLRCSPRSGDLSVYWYQQSLDQGLQFLIQYYNGEERAKGNILERFSAQQFPDLHSELNLSSLELGDSALYFCASSPPSSEQYNEQFFGPGTRLTVL.

The rearrangement uses TRBV4-3 and TRBJ2-2; TRBD2 is a possible D gene (6 bases). Germline V gene lookup returns CDR1 LGHNA and CDR2 YSLEER. There are 17 residues in the CDR3. Trimming took off 0 bases at V and 4 bases at J, with 15 bases between the two ends. CDR3 residues: CASSQDVTAGLTGELFF. The CDR3 DNA reads as TGCGCCAGCAGCCAAGATGTAACAGCGGGCCTCACCGGGGAGCTGTTTTTT.

The CDR3 spells CASSLTRGVNTEAFF. In DNA, the CDR3 is TGTGCCAGCAGTTTGACCAGGGGTGTGAACACTGAAGCTTTCTTT. The chain is built from TRBV28 and TRBJ1-1; TRBD1 might be the D (6 bases). The CDR3 runs to 15 residues. Trimming shortened V by 3 bases and J by 0 bases, and 11 bases separated the two germline ends. The germline V gene has CDR1 MDHEN and CDR2 SYDVKM.

The chain recombines TRBV7-6 with TRBJ2-5; TRBD2 agrees at 8 bases. Germline CDR1 and CDR2: SGHVS and FNYEAQ. V trimming: 5 bases; J trimming: 2 bases; junction bases outside the gene matches: 10. This CDR3 is 16 amino acids long. The CDR3 loop is CASSLALSGAQETQYF. The CDR3 DNA reads TGTGCCAGCAGCCTGGCCCTTAGCGGGGCTCAAGAGACCCAGTACTTC.

The chain has TRBV19 and TRBJ1-3; D is ambiguous. There are 11 residues in the CDR3. The germline V gene has CDR1 LNHDA and CDR2 SQIVND (reference sequence). V was shortened by 10 bases and J by 4 bases, with 8 bases between the two germline ends. This chain's CDR3 is CATCSGNTIYF. DNA for the CDR3: TGTGCCACCTGTTCCGGAAACACCATATATTTT.

This clone was seen a handful of times. The chain uses TRBV18 and TRBJ1-4, with 8 nucleotides matching TRBD1. Per germline, CDR1 KGHSH and CDR2 LQKENI. V lost 6 bases to trimming and J lost 8 bases; unmatched junction nucleotides: 8. The CDR3 contains 14 residues. This CDR3 reads CASSTGGIGEKLFF. The CDR3 DNA follows: TGTGCCAGCTCTACAGGGGGGATAGGCGAAAAACTGTTTTTT.

This clone has more than one count but fewer than ten. The rearrangement links TRBV2 to TRBJ1-6; D perhaps matches TRBD1 (6 bases). This CDR3 region has 14 residues. Trimming pared 5 bases from V and 7 bases from J, leaving 12 bases between. Germline values: CDR1 SNHLY, CDR2 FYNNEI. As DNA, the CDR3 is TGTGCCAGCAGTTTGGGACACGGCAATTCACCCCTCCACTTT. Translated, it gives CASSLGHGNSPLHF.

This chain links TRBV5-4 with TRBJ2-5; 9 bases align to TRBD1. Germline assignment: CDR1 SGHNT and CDR2 YYREEE (reference sequence). Trimming cost V 3 bases and J 5 bases; bases outside gene matches: 11. CDR3 size: 16 residues. The CDR3 reads CASSSPLGQGTETQYF. CDR3 in DNA: TGTGCCAGCAGCTCTCCCCTTGGACAGGGGACGGAGACCCAGTACTTC.

The CDR3 here is CASSPHTGGDGELFF. The CDR3, as DNA: TGTGCCAGCAGCCCGCATACGGGGGGCGACGGGGAGCTGTTTTTT. The chain couples TRBV3-1 (or the pseudogene TRBV3-2) to TRBJ2-2; D is possibly TRBD2 (7 bases). Trimming removed 4 bases from V and 7 bases from J, with 16 bases in between. The germline V gene has CDR1 LGHDT and CDR2 YNNKEL (reference sequence). The CDR3 runs 15 residues.

CDR3 protein: CASSLDPSGQGSQETQYF. CDR3 DNA: TGCGCCAGCAGCTTGGACCCCTCGGGACAGGGAAGCCAAGAGACCCAGTACTTC. The rearrangement uses TRBV5-1 and TRBJ2-5, with 9 positions matching TRBD1. V trimming: 0 bases; J trimming: 1 base; junction bases outside the gene matches: 10. In germline, CDR1 is SGHRS, CDR2 YFSETQ. The CDR3 totals 18 residues.

DNA of the CDR3: TGCGCCAGCAGTGACGGGAGCACCATATATTTT. Translation: CASSDGSTIYF. The chain employs TRBV10-1 and TRBJ1-3; D remains unclear. The CDR3 runs 11 residues. V shed 3 bases and J shed 9 bases, with 6 bases lying between them. Germline V gene lookup returns CDR1 WNHNN and CDR2 SYGVQD (reference sequence).

The chain is built from TRBV2 and TRBJ1-2, with a possible D match to TRBD1 (6 bases). CDR1 and CDR2 from the germline V gene are SNHLY and FYNNEI. There are 16 residues in the CDR3. The ends were cut back, 5 bases at V and 2 bases at J, with 18 bases in the middle. The CDR3, as DNA: TGTGCCAGCAGTCCGTCCCCTAACAGGGCCAACTATGGCTACACCTTC. It yields the protein CASSPSPNRANYGYTF.

V is TRBV28 and J is TRBJ1-5; 7 nucleotides align to TRBD1. Losses at the gene ends were 5 bases for V and 0 bases for J; bases not matched to a gene: 4. This CDR3 region has 15 residues. Looked up from germline, CDR1 is MDHEN and CDR2 is SYDVKM. For the CDR3, the DNA is TGTGCCAGCAGTGGACAGGCATATAGCAATCAGCCCCAGCATTTT. This encodes CASSGQAYSNQPQHF.

J is TRBJ2-1 and V is TRBV7-8; TRBD2 aligns across 11 bases. After removal of 5 bases from V and 6 bases from J, the junction contained 0 bases not matched to a gene. Per germline, CDR1 SGHVS and CDR2 FQNEAQ. CDR3 length equals 13 residues. CDR3 loop: CASSGLAGNEQFF. CDR3 sequence (DNA): TGTGCCAGCAGCGGACTAGCGGGCAATGAGCAGTTCTTC.

J is TRBJ1-1 and V is TRBV24-1; D is ambiguous. The CDR3 covers 24 residues. Germline CDR1 KGHDR, CDR2 SFDVKD. Trimming took 0 bases from V and 1 from J, leaving 35 bases between them. The CDR3 protein is CATSDLYISWSRGYLAPENTEAFF. CDR3 sequence (DNA): TGTGCCACCAGTGATTTGTATATTTCGTGGTCACGGGGATACTTGGCGCCAGAGAACACTGAAGCTTTCTTT.

V and J are TRBV6-1 and TRBJ1-1, with D unresolved. The CDR3 runs 13 residues. V lost 3 bases and J lost 1, with 6 bases in between. Looked up from germline, CDR1 is MNHNS and CDR2 is SASEGT. CDR3 DNA: TGTGCCAGCAGTGATACAGAGAACACTGAAGCTTTCTTT. Amino acids: CASSDTENTEAFF.

This chain joins TRBV28 and TRBJ2-2; 8 positions agree with TRBD2. Germline loops: CDR1 MDHEN, CDR2 SYDVKM. This CDR3 contains 15 residues. The J segment lost 4 bases and the V segment lost 1 base, leaving 2 bases of the junction unmatched. CDR3 DNA: TGTGCCAGCAGTTTATCCGGGAGGGGCACCGGGGAGCTGTTTTTT. Residues: CASSLSGRGTGELFF.

The genes are TRBV28 and TRBJ2-7; D perhaps matches TRBD1 (5 bases). The CDR3 is 16 amino acids. V gave up 5 bases and J gave up 2 bases, with 19 bases separating them. CDR1 is MDHEN and CDR2 is SYDVKM in the germline V gene. CDR3 sequence reads: CASSPAVLQGAYEQYF. For the CDR3, the DNA is TGTGCCAGCAGTCCCGCCGTCTTACAAGGGGCCTACGAGCAGTACTTC.